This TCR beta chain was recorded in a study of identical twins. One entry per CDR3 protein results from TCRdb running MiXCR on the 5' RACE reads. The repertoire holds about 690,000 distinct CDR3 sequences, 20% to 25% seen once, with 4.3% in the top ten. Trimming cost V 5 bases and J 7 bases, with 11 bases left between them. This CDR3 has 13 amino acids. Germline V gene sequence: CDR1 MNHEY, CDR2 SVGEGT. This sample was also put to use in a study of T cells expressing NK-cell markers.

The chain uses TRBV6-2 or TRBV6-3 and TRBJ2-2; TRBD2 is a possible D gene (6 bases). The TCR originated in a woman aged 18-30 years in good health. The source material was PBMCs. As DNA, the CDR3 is TGTGCCAGCAGTGTCCCGGGACTCGGGGAGCTGTTTTTT. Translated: CASSVPGLGELFF.